One and the same sample provided the 11 T cell receptor beta chains below, sequenced in a study of CD8 T cells in ankylosing spondylitis (dated 2017 in TCRdb). The method behind the library was 5' RACE. Instrument used: Illumina HiSeq 2500. TCRdb passed the public sequencing reads through fastp at Q25 and MiXCR, retaining productive beta sequences. Rows with a matching CDR3 protein are joined into one entry that keeps the most common DNA and genes. The sample table contains some 120,000 distinct CDR3 sequences; only one count was recorded for roughly 13% of them. Under 3% of the sample is in the top ten clones. The source material was blood, either unsorted or a sorted T cell fraction (not recorded which). The receptors stem from a female donor with ankylosing spondylitis or in good health (not recorded which).

This clonotype was detected many times. The chain couples TRBV5-4 to TRBJ1-2; a weak D match, TRBD1 (6 bases). This CDR3 has 15 residues. V lost 4 bases, J lost 3 bases, and 16 bases lay in between. Looked up from germline, CDR1 is SGHNT and CDR2 is YYREEE (reference sequence). The CDR3 is CASSIDPGEYYGYTF. CDR3 DNA sequence: TGTGCCAGCAGCATTGACCCAGGGGAGTACTATGGCTACACCTTC.

This clonotype was counted ten times or more. V gene TRBV5-1 combines with J gene TRBJ2-7, with D possibly TRBD2 on 6 matching bases. The germline V gene has CDR1 SGHRS and CDR2 YFSETQ. This CDR3 contains 14 residues. Trimming shortened V by 0 bases and J by 2 bases, and 9 bases separated the two germline ends. Here the CDR3 reads CASSLDAGPYEQYF. Here the CDR3 DNA reads TGCGCCAGCAGCTTGGATGCGGGGCCCTACGAGCAGTACTTC.

This clonotype has a count of ten or more. The chain is built from TRBV20-1 and TRBJ1-2, with 7 nucleotides matching TRBD1. With 5 bases clipped from V and 8 bases from J, the junction kept 5 bases outside the gene matches. The CDR3 contains 11 residues. CDR1 and CDR2 (germline): DFQATT, SNEGSKA (reference sequence). CDR3 bases: TGCAGTGCTTCACAGGGGTACGGCTACACCTTC. This encodes CSASQGYGYTF.

The chain links TRBV11-3 to TRBJ2-3, with 10 bases aligning to TRBD2. The ends lost 6 bases at V and 5 bases at J; junction bases unmatched: 11. Germline CDR1 is SGHNT and CDR2 is YENEEA. This CDR3 contains 16 residues. The CDR3 DNA sequence: TGTGCCAGCAGTCTCACCGGGACTAGCGCCCTAGATACGCAGTATTTT. This sequence encodes CASSLTGTSALDTQYF.

The chain links TRBV6-1 to TRBJ2-7; D is perhaps TRBD1 (6 bases). V dropped 0 bases and J dropped 1 base, with 10 bases sitting between them. The CDR3 is 15 residues long. Germline lookup yields CDR1 MNHNS and CDR2 SASEGT. CDR3 in DNA: TGTGCCAGCAGTGAAGCTGGAAGGGGGTCCTACGAGCAGTACTTC. Its translation: CASSEAGRGSYEQYF.

This clonotype was recorded many times. This chain joins TRBV27 and TRBJ2-7, with 9 bases aligning to TRBD1. V was clipped by 6 bases and J by 3 bases; unmatched bases: 6. CDR3 length equals 14 residues. Germline-derived CDR1 and CDR2 are MNHEY and SMNVEV (reference sequence). Here the CDR3 reads CASSPGTGLYEQYF. The CDR3 DNA reads TGTGCCAGCAGCCCTGGGACAGGGCTCTACGAGCAGTACTTC.

The sample holds many counts of this clonotype. The CDR3 sequence is CASSASAGPRSQPQHF. The CDR3 DNA reads TGTGCCAGCAGCGCGTCGGCGGGGCCGAGGAGTCAGCCCCAGCATTTT. This rearrangement joins TRBV7-9 to TRBJ1-5; D perhaps matches TRBD1 (5 bases). This CDR3 comprises 16 residues. The V and J ends lost 5 bases and 6 bases respectively, with 20 bases between them. The germline gives CDR1 SEHNR, CDR2 FQNEAQ (reference sequence).

The rearrangement uses TRBV3-1 and TRBJ1-2; the D gene is possibly TRBD1 (5 bases). Germline V gene lookup returns CDR1 LGHDT and CDR2 YNNKEL (reference sequence). The CDR3 has 16 amino acids. The V end was cut by 0 bases, the J end by 8 bases, with 19 bases between. CDR3 DNA: TGTGCCAGCAGCCAAGAAGGGGCACCCCTGGAATACGGCTACACCTTC. It yields the protein CASSQEGAPLEYGYTF.

In this sample, this clonotype turned up a few times. The rearrangement uses TRBV7-9 and TRBJ1-4; D possibly corresponds to TRBD1 (6 bases). Trimming stripped 5 bases from V and 6 bases from J, with 16 bases between. CDR1 is SEHNR and CDR2 is FQNEAQ in the germline V gene (reference sequence). This CDR3 comprises 15 residues. This chain's CDR3 is CASSPGQTSDEKLFF. DNA for the CDR3: TGTGCCAGCAGCCCCGGACAGACTTCTGATGAAAAACTGTTTTTT.

This clonotype has ten or more counts. This chain joins TRBV5-6 and TRBJ1-5; 7 positions match TRBD1. Germline loops: CDR1 SGHDT, CDR2 YYEEEE. V trimming: 1 base; J trimming: 3 bases; junction bases outside the gene matches: 4. CDR3 length: 15 amino acids. CDR3 sequence (DNA): TGTGCCAGCAGCTTGCAGGACAGGATCAATCAGCCCCAGCATTTT. It specifies CASSLQDRINQPQHF. Full variable domain (remainder filled in from reference TRBV5-6 and TRBJ1-5): DAGVTQSPTHLIKTRGQQVTLRCSPKSGHDTVSWYQQALGQGPQFIFQYYEEEERQRGNFPDRFSGHQFPNYSSELNVNALLLGDSALYLCASSLQDRINQPQHFGDGTRLSIL.

This clonotype was recorded a few times. The genes are TRBV2 and TRBJ2-7, with a tentative D call TRBD1 (5 bases). Germline lookup yields CDR1 SNHLY and CDR2 FYNNEI. CDR3 length equals 13 residues. Trimming cost V 3 bases and J 6 bases, with 12 bases left between them. CDR3 residues: CASSDSQQGEQYF. CDR3 coding DNA: TGTGCCAGCAGTGATTCCCAGCAGGGCGAGCAGTACTTC.